The clone carrying this T cell receptor beta chain was recorded a few times. The antigen is not known. This sample stems from a study of early T cells in non-severe SARS-CoV-2 infection. Study background: Sequenced material consisted of bulk RNA (from unsorted whole blood), and chains were unpaired.

Study observations and caveats: VDJdb-based annotation leaned toward anti-spike CD8 responses and missed private and CD4 specificities.

The protocol attached unique molecular identifiers to individual cDNA molecules. One entry per CDR3 protein results from TCRdb running MiXCR on the 5' RACE reads. Among approximately 35,000 distinct CDR3 sequences listed, about 5% were seen once. Germline V gene sequence: CDR1 SEHNR, CDR2 FQNEAQ (reference sequence). V shed 2 bases and J shed 2 bases, with 9 bases lying between them. The CDR3 has 14 amino acids. The sample consisted of whole blood. The rearrangement joins TRBV7-9 to TRBJ1-1; no clear D. This sequence originates from an adult who was a healthcare worker with PCR-confirmed SARS-CoV-2 infection or an uninfected control (not recorded which). DNA for the CDR3: TGTGCCAGCAGCTTACTAGCAGGAAACACTGAAGCTTTCTTT. Amino acid sequence: CASSLLAGNTEAFF. Together with reference TRBV7-9 and TRBJ1-1, the CDR3 gives the full variable domain: DTGVSQNPRHKITKRGQNVTFRCDPISEHNRLYWYRQTLGQGPEFLTYFQNEAQLEKSRLLSDRFSAERPKGSFSTLEIQRTEQGDSAMYLCASSLLAGNTEAFFGQGTRLTVV.